These T cell receptor beta chains were read from a single sample in a study of identical twins. TCRdb fed the 5' RACE reads into MiXCR, producing one record per CDR3 protein. Of 570,000 or so distinct CDR3 sequences listed, nearly 10% are singletons. These data were also reused for a study on yellow fever vaccine responses in identical twins.

What was sequenced was PBMCs. The receptor set was obtained from a woman under 30 in good health. Each CDR3 is given with its conserved first and last residue. Fields, in order: CDR3 protein, CDR3 DNA, V gene, J gene, D gene, clone size. D genes are given only for firm matches. Rows give clone size only sometimes, using once, few, many, or a class for an expanded clone.

cdr3_aa: CASSYDTGKPNVLTF
cdr3_nt: TGTGCCAGCAGTTATGATACAGGGAAGCCCAACGTCCTGACTTTC
v_call: TRBV6-5
j_call: TRBJ2-6
d_call: NA
clone_size: few

cdr3_aa: CASSLMPGGNSPLHF
cdr3_nt: TGTGCCAGCAGCCTTATGCCTGGGGGCAATTCACCCCTCCACTTT
v_call: TRBV14
j_call: TRBJ1-6
d_call: NA
clone_size: few

cdr3_aa: CASTGGANTEAFF
cdr3_nt: TGTGCCAGCACCGGCGGGGCGAACACTGAAGCTTTCTTT
v_call: TRBV6-1
j_call: TRBJ1-1
d_call: NA
clone_size: many

cdr3_aa: CASRSTLSTNEKLFF
cdr3_nt: TGCGCCAGCAGATCTACGCTCTCAACTAATGAAAAACTGTTTTTT
v_call: TRBV5-1
j_call: TRBJ1-4
d_call: NA
clone_size: few

cdr3_aa: CASSPTGVDKNIQYF
cdr3_nt: TGTGCCAGCAGCCCAACAGGGGTCGACAAAAACATTCAGTACTTC
v_call: TRBV9
j_call: TRBJ2-4
d_call: TRBD1
clone_size: NA

cdr3_aa: CASSWGQGRSDTQYF
cdr3_nt: TGTGCCAGCAGTTGGGGTCAGGGGAGGTCAGATACGCAGTATTTT
v_call: TRBV6-5
j_call: TRBJ2-3
d_call: NA
clone_size: few

cdr3_aa: CASSHGLRGETQYF
cdr3_nt: TGCGCCAGCAGCCACGGACTGCGCGGAGAGACCCAGTACTTC
v_call: TRBV4-1
j_call: TRBJ2-5
d_call: NA
clone_size: few

cdr3_aa: CASSHLQGAPYEQYF
cdr3_nt: TGCGCCAGCAGCCATCTTCAGGGGGCCCCCTACGAGCAGTACTTC
v_call: TRBV4-3
j_call: TRBJ2-7
d_call: TRBD1
clone_size: many

cdr3_aa: CASPGQGMNTEAFF
cdr3_nt: TGTGCCAGCCCCGGACAGGGAATGAACACTGAAGCTTTCTTT
v_call: TRBV28
j_call: TRBJ1-1
d_call: TRBD1
clone_size: many

cdr3_aa: CASSLAGSVGEQYF
cdr3_nt: TGCGCCAGCAGCTTGGCAGGCAGTGTGGGCGAGCAGTACTTC
v_call: TRBV5-1
j_call: TRBJ2-7
d_call: NA
clone_size: NA

cdr3_aa: CASSPWGFYYEQYF
cdr3_nt: TGTGCCAGCTCACCATGGGGGTTCTACTACGAGCAGTACTTC
v_call: TRBV18
j_call: TRBJ2-7
d_call: NA
clone_size: few

cdr3_aa: CASSPGTERETQYF
cdr3_nt: TGCGCCAGCAGCCCAGGGACAGAGCGGGAGACCCAGTACTTC
v_call: TRBV4-3
j_call: TRBJ2-5
d_call: TRBD1
clone_size: few

cdr3_aa: CASSGIIF
cdr3_nt: TGTGCCAGCAGCGGGATTATATTC
v_call: TRBV21-1
j_call: TRBJ2-7
d_call: NA
clone_size: NA

cdr3_aa: CASSYSRDREQYF
cdr3_nt: TGTGCCAGCAGTTACTCAAGGGATCGGGAGCAGTACTTC
v_call: TRBV6-5
j_call: TRBJ2-7
d_call: NA
clone_size: few

cdr3_aa: CASSLSNTRGPQETQYF
cdr3_nt: TGCGCCAGCAGCTTGTCCAATACCCGGGGGCCGCAAGAGACCCAGTACTTC
v_call: TRBV5-1
j_call: TRBJ2-5
d_call: NA
clone_size: NA

cdr3_aa: CSAAFGQGDVRIYNEQFF
cdr3_nt: TGCAGTGCCGCGTTTGGGCAGGGGGACGTGAGGATATACAATGAGCAGTTCTTC
v_call: TRBV20-1
j_call: TRBJ2-1
d_call: TRBD1
clone_size: few

cdr3_aa: CASSHGLTSHTQYF
cdr3_nt: TGTGCCAGCAGCCACGGGTTGACCTCACATACGCAGTATTTT
v_call: TRBV12-3/TRBV12-4
j_call: TRBJ2-3
d_call: NA
clone_size: many

cdr3_aa: CASRSDGAGRYEQYF
cdr3_nt: TGTGCCAGCAGATCCGACGGGGCGGGTCGATACGAGCAGTACTTC
v_call: TRBV6-1
j_call: TRBJ2-7
d_call: NA
clone_size: NA

cdr3_aa: CASRTGTVLGDEQFF
cdr3_nt: TGTGCCAGCAGGACCGGGACGGTACTGGGGGATGAGCAGTTCTTC
v_call: TRBV11-2
j_call: TRBJ2-1
d_call: NA
clone_size: many

cdr3_aa: CASSPWDFQETQYF
cdr3_nt: TGTGCCAGCAGCCCCTGGGACTTTCAAGAGACCCAGTACTTC
v_call: TRBV9
j_call: TRBJ2-5
d_call: NA
clone_size: NA

cdr3_aa: CSARDLSRDEYNEQFF
cdr3_nt: TGCAGTGCTAGAGATCTTAGCAGGGACGAGTACAATGAGCAGTTCTTC
v_call: TRBV20-1
j_call: TRBJ2-1
d_call: NA
clone_size: many

cdr3_aa: CASGPGGSGANVLTF
cdr3_nt: TGTGCCAGCGGGCCAGGGGGTTCTGGGGCCAACGTCCTGACTTTC
v_call: TRBV28
j_call: TRBJ2-6
d_call: TRBD1
clone_size: many

cdr3_aa: CATSDYGTGDRGYGYTF
cdr3_nt: TGTGCCACCAGTGACTACGGGACAGGGGACCGAGGCTATGGCTACACCTTC
v_call: TRBV24-1
j_call: TRBJ1-2
d_call: TRBD1
clone_size: many

cdr3_aa: CASSHVNGQEQFF
cdr3_nt: TGTGCCAGCAGCCACGTGAACGGACAGGAGCAGTTCTTC
v_call: TRBV14
j_call: TRBJ2-1
d_call: NA
clone_size: NA

cdr3_aa: CASSLGPRGLGETQYF
cdr3_nt: TGTGCCAGCAGTTTAGGCCCCAGGGGGCTGGGGGAGACCCAGTACTTC
v_call: TRBV12-3/TRBV12-4
j_call: TRBJ2-5
d_call: TRBD1
clone_size: few

cdr3_aa: CSAGRANGGETQYF
cdr3_nt: TGCAGTGCTGGAAGGGCCAACGGGGGCGAGACCCAGTACTTC
v_call: TRBV20-1
j_call: TRBJ2-5
d_call: NA
clone_size: NA

cdr3_aa: CASSPWEQYF
cdr3_nt: TGTGCCAGCAGCCCATGGGAGCAGTACTTC
v_call: TRBV21-1
j_call: TRBJ2-7
d_call: NA
clone_size: NA

cdr3_aa: CASSPQGFGYTF
cdr3_nt: TGCGCCAGCAGCCCACAGGGGTTCGGCTACACCTTC
v_call: TRBV4-1
j_call: TRBJ1-2
d_call: TRBD1
clone_size: many

cdr3_aa: CSVPPSGSYNEQFF
cdr3_nt: TGCAGCGTTCCACCTAGCGGGTCGTACAATGAGCAGTTCTTC
v_call: TRBV29-1
j_call: TRBJ2-1
d_call: TRBD2
clone_size: once

cdr3_aa: CASSQAILYEQYF
cdr3_nt: TGCGCCAGCAGCCAGGCCATACTCTACGAGCAGTACTTC
v_call: TRBV4-3
j_call: TRBJ2-7
d_call: NA
clone_size: many

cdr3_aa: CASSHRIGRTSGDPQETQYF
cdr3_nt: TGTGCCAGCAGCCATCGGATCGGTAGGACTAGCGGGGACCCTCAAGAGACCCAGTACTTC
v_call: TRBV3-1
j_call: TRBJ2-5
d_call: TRBD2
clone_size: few

cdr3_aa: CASSQDSGTGGTGELFF
cdr3_nt: TGTGCCAGCAGCCAAGATTCGGGAACAGGGGGCACCGGGGAGCTGTTTTTT
v_call: TRBV3-1
j_call: TRBJ2-2
d_call: TRBD1
clone_size: NA

cdr3_aa: CASRPSGGGNTIYF
cdr3_nt: TGTGCCAGCAGACCGTCGGGGGGTGGAAACACCATATATTTT
v_call: TRBV7-2
j_call: TRBJ1-3
d_call: NA
clone_size: NA

cdr3_aa: CASSTSGTGQGYNEQFF
cdr3_nt: TGTGCCAGCAGCACAAGTGGGACGGGACAGGGTTACAATGAGCAGTTCTTC
v_call: TRBV9
j_call: TRBJ2-1
d_call: TRBD1
clone_size: NA

cdr3_aa: CASITRASTDTQYF
cdr3_nt: TGTGCCAGCATTACCAGAGCTAGCACAGATACGCAGTATTTT
v_call: TRBV2
j_call: TRBJ2-3
d_call: NA
clone_size: many

cdr3_aa: CSARPPTSGGQREQFF
cdr3_nt: TGCAGTGCTAGGCCCCCAACTAGCGGGGGGCAACGTGAGCAGTTCTTC
v_call: TRBV20-1
j_call: TRBJ2-1
d_call: TRBD2
clone_size: NA

cdr3_aa: CASSWDPEPIYEQYF
cdr3_nt: TGCGCCAGCAGCTGGGACCCGGAGCCCATCTACGAGCAGTACTTC
v_call: TRBV5-1
j_call: TRBJ2-7
d_call: NA
clone_size: many

cdr3_aa: CASSQDAESSYEQYF
cdr3_nt: TGCGCCAGCAGCCAAGATGCAGAGAGCTCCTACGAGCAGTACTTC
v_call: TRBV4-3
j_call: TRBJ2-7
d_call: NA
clone_size: few

cdr3_aa: CASSSSGLNDGEQFF
cdr3_nt: TGTGCCAGCAGCTCATCGGGACTAAATGACGGTGAGCAGTTCTTC
v_call: TRBV4-2
j_call: TRBJ2-1
d_call: TRBD2
clone_size: few

cdr3_aa: CASRQDSEDTDTQYF
cdr3_nt: TGTGCCAGCAGACAGGACAGTGAGGACACAGATACGCAGTATTTT
v_call: TRBV6-1
j_call: TRBJ2-3
d_call: NA
clone_size: NA